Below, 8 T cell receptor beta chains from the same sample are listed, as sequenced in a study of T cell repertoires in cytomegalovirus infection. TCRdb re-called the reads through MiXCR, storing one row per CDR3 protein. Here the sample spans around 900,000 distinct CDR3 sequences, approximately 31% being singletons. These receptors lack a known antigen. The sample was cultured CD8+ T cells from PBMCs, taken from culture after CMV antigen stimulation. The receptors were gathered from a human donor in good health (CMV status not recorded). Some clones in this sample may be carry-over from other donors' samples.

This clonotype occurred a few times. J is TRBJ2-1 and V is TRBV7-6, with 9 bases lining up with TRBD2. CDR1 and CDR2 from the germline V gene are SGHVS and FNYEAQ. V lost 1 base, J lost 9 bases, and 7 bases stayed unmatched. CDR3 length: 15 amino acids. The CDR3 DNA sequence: TGTGCCAGCAGCTTAGGAGCGGGGGGCCATGGTGAGCAGTTCTTC. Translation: CASSLGAGGHGEQFF.

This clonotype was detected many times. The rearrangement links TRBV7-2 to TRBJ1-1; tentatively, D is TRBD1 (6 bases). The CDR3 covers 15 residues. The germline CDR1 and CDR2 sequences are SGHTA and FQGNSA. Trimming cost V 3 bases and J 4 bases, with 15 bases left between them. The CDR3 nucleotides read TGTGCCAGCAGCTTTATCAGACAGGCGGCCACTGAAGCTTTCTTT. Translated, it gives CASSFIRQAATEAFF. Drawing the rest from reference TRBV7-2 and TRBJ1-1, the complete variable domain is GAGVSQSPSNKVTEKGKDVELRCDPISGHTALYWYRQSLGQGLEFLIYFQGNSAPDKSGLPSDRFSAERTGGSVSTLTIQRTQQEDSAVYLCASSFIRQAATEAFFGQGTRLTVV.

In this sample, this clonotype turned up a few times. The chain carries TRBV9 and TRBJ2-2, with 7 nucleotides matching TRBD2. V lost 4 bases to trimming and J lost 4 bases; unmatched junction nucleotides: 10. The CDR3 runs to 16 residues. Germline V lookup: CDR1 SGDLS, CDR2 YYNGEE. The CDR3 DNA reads TGTGCCAGCAGCCCCACGGGGGGAGCCGCCACCGGGGAGCTGTTTTTT. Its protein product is CASSPTGGAATGELFF.

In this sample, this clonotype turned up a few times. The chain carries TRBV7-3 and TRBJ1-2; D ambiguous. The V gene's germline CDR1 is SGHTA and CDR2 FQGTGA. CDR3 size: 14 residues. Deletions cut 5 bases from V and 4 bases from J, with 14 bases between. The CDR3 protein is CASSPTQTSYGYTF. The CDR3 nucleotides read TGTGCCAGCAGCCCGACTCAGACAAGCTATGGCTACACCTTC.

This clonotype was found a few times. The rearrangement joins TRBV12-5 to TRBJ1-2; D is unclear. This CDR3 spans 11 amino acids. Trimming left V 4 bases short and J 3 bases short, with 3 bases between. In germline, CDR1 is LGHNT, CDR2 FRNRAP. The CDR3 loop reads CASGSHYGYTF. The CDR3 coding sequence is TGTGCTAGTGGTTCCCACTATGGCTACACCTTC.

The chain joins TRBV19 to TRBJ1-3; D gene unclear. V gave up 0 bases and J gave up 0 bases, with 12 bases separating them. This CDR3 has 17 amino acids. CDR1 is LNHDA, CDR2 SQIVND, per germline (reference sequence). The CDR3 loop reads CASSIEATGSSGNTIYF. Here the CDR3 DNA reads TGTGCCAGTAGTATAGAGGCGACCGGGAGCTCTGGAAACACCATATATTTT.

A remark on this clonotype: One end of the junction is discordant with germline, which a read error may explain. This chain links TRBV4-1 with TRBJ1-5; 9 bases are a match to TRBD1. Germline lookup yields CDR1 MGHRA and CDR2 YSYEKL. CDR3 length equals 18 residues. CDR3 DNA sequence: TGCGCCGGCAGCCAAGGGACAGGGACAGGTGATAGCAATCAGCCCCAGCATTTT. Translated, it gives CAGSQGTGTGDSNQPQHF.

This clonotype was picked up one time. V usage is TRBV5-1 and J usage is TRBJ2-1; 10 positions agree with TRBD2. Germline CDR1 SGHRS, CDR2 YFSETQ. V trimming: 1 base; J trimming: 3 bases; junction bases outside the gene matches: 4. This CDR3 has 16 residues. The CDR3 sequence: CASSLTGTSVYNEQFF. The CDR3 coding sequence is TGCGCCAGCAGCTTGACCGGGACTAGCGTCTACAATGAGCAGTTCTTC.